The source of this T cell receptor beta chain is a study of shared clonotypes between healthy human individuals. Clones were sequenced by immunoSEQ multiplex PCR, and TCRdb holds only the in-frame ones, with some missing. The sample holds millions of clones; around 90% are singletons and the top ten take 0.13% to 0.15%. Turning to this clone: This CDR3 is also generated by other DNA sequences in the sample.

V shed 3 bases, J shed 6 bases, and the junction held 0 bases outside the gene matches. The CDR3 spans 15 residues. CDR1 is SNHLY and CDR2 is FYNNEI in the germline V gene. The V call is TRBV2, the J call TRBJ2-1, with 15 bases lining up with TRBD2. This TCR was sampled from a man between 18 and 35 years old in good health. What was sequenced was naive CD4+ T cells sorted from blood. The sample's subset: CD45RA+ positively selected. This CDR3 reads CASSEGLAGGNEQFF. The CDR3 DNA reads TGTGCCAGCAGTGAGGGACTAGCGGGAGGCAATGAGCAGTTCTTC. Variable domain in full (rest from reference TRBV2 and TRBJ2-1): EPEVTQTPSHQVTQMGQEVILRCVPISNHLYFYWYRQILGQKVEFLVSFYNNEISEKSEIFDDQFSVERPDGSNFTLKIRSTKLEDSAMYFCASSEGLAGGNEQFFGPGTRLTVL.